This T cell receptor (beta chain) was identified during a study of blood T cells in healthy people across ages. Whole-study findings and limits: More naive CD4+ cells and higher diversity marked long-lived donors relative to aged donors.

Per germline, CDR1 GTSNPN and CDR2 SVGIG (reference sequence). The CDR3 totals 11 residues. Deletions cut 5 bases from V and 3 bases from J, with 8 bases between. This clonotype has only a few counts. Its antigen remains unknown. Then a second PCR, running about 6 to 11 cycles, was carried out with a sample-barcoded 5' primer and a J-beta primer mix. MiXCR, applied by TCRdb to the 5' RACE reads, yields one record per CDR3 protein. The profile shows about 720,000 distinct CDR3 sequences, roughly 25% of them singletons. These data were also reused for a study on T cells of mothers and their children. That publication notes: The authors detected no persistent microchimeric T cell clones.

This chain links TRBV30 with TRBJ2-7, with D uncertain. Sequenced material: blood. The clonotype originates from a boy aged 5-17 years in good health. The CDR3 loop reads CAWALSYEQYF. DNA for the CDR3: TGTGCCTGGGCCCTCAGCTACGAGCAGTACTTC.